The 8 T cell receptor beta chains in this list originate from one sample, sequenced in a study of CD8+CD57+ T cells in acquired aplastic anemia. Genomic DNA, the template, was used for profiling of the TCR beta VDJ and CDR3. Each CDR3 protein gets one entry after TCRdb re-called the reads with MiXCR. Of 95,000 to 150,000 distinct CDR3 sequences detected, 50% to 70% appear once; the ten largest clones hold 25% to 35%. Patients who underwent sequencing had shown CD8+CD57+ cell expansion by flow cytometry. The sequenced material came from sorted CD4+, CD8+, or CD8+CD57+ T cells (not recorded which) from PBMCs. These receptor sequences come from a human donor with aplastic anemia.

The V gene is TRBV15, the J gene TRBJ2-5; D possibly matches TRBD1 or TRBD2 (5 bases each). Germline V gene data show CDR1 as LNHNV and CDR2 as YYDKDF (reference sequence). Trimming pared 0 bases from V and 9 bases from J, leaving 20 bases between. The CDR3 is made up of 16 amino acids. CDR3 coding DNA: TGTGCCACCAGCAGAGATCACGGGGCGACTAATCAGCCCCAGTACTTC. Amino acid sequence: CATSRDHGATNQPQYF.

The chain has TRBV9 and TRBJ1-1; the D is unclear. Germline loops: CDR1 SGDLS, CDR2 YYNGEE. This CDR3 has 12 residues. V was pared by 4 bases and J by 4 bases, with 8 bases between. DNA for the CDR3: TGTGCCAGCAGCACCGGGTCCACTGAAGCTTTCTTT. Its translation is CASSTGSTEAFF.

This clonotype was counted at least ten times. The CDR3 protein is CASSIRGYNQPQHF. The CDR3 DNA reads as TGTGCCAGTAGTATTAGAGGGTACAATCAGCCCCAGCATTTT. This rearrangement joins TRBV19 to TRBJ1-5; no clear D. Looked up from germline, CDR1 is LNHDA and CDR2 is SQIVND (reference sequence). Trimming shortened V by 3 bases and J by 3 bases, and 9 bases separated the two germline ends. The CDR3 has 14 residues.

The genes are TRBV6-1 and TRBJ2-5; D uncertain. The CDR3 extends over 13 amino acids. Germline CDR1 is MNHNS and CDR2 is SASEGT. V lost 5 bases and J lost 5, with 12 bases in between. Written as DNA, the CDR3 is TGTGCCAGCAGTCCACCGGGCCATGAGACCCAGTACTTC. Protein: CASSPPGHETQYF.

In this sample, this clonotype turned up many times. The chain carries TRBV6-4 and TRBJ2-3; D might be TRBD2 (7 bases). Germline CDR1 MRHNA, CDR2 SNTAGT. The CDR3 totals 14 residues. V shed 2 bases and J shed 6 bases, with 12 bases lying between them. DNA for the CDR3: TGTGCCAGCAGTGACATACAGGGAGGGGATACGCAGTATTTT. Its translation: CASSDIQGGDTQYF.

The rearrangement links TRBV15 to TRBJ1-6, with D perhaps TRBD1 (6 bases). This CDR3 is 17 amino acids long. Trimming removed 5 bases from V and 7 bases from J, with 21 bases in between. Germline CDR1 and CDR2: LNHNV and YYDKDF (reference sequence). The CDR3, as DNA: TGTGCCACCAGCCGCTACCCCATCAGGGGTTGGAATTCACCCCTCCACTTT. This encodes CATSRYPIRGWNSPLHF.

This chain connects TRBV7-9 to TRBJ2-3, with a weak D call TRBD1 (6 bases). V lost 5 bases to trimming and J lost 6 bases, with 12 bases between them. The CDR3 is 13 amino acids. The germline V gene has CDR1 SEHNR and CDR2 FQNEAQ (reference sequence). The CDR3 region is CASSVTGMDTQYF. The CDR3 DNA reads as TGTGCCAGCAGCGTCACAGGGATGGATACGCAGTATTTT.

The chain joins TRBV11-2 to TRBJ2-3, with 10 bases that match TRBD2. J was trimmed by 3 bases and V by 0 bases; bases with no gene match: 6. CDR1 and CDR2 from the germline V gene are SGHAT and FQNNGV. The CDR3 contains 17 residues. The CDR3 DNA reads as TGTGCCAGCAGCTTAGAAGGAGCGGGGGGGCAGACAGATACGCAGTATTTT. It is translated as CASSLEGAGGQTDTQYF.